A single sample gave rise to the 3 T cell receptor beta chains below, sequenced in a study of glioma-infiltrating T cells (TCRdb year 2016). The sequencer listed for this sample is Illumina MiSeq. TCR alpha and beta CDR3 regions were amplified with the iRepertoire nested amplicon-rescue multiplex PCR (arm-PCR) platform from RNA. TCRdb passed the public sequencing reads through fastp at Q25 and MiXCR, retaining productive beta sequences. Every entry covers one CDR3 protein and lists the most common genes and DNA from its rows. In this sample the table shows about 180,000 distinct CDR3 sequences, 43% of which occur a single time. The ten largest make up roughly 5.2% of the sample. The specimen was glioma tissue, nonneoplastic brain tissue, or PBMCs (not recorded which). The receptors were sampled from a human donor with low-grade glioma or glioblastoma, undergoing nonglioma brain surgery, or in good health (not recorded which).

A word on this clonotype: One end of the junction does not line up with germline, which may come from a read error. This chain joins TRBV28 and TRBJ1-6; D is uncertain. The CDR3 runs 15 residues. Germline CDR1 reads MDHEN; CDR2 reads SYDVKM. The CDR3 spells CARSQEWAYNSPLHF. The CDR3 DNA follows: TGTGCCAGGAGTCAAGAGTGGGCTTATAATTCACCCCTACACTTT.

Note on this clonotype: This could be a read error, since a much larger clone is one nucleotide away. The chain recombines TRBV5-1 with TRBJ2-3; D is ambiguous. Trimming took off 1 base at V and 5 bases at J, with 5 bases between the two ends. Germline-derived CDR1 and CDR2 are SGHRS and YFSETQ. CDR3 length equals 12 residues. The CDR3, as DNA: TGCGCCAGCAGCTTGAGGAAAGATACGCAGTATTTT. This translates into CASSLRKDTQYF.

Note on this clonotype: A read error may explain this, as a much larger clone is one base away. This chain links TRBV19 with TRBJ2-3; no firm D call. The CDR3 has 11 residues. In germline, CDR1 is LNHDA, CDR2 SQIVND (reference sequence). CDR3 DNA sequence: TGTGCCAGTAAATTTCAGGATACGAAGTATTTT. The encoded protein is CASKFQDTKYF.